The source of this T cell receptor (beta chain) is a study of T cell clonality in common variable immunodeficiency. Points from the study as a whole: TCRbeta clonality was increased in CVID versus healthy controls. Fewer deletions and N-nucleotide insertions were reportedly seen in common variable immunodeficiency TCR beta sequences.

This clone showed up many times. Its specificity is not known. The read gets to within 3 residues of the CDR3 end, and the germline J gene fills in the rest. Sequencing was performed with immunoSEQ multiplex PCR; in TCRdb, only in-frame clones are kept and a portion is missing. Singletons are absent from the sample, which has 30,000 to 40,000 clones. This CDR3 is 15 amino acids long. Germline CDR1 reads GTSNPN; CDR2 reads SVGIG (reference sequence). The chain joins TRBV30 to TRBJ2-3; TRBD1 agrees at 7 bases. The sequenced sample was peripheral blood mononuclear cells. The receptor's source is a person aged 18 to 75 in good health. Partial CDR3 DNA: TGTGCCTGGAGTGTACCGGACAGGCTGGCGCAGCCG. Encoded protein: CAWSVPDRLAQP. The entire CDR3 reads CAWSVPDRLAQPQYF.